This T cell receptor (beta chain) is from a study of glioma-infiltrating T cells after dendritic cell vaccination. Study overall: Between about 2002 and 2013, patients got autologous tumor lysate-pulsed dendritic cell vaccines.

Findings of the study overall: Few patients contributed both blood and tumor specimens.

Here immunoSEQ multiplex PCR was the method, and the copy in TCRdb shows in-frame clones only, minus some. The table has 50,000 to 55,000 clones, 75% to 90% seen once. Concerning this clone itself: What it binds is unknown.

Indicated time point: after dendritic cell vaccination, including at tumor progression/relapse. The source of this sequence is a human donor with glioblastoma. This specimen was blood, taken after dendritic cell vaccination.

The CDR3: CAATGAPPNEKLFF. The CDR3 bases are TGTGCCGCCACAGGGGCCCCACCTAATGAAAAACTGTTTTTT. The chain combines TRBV28 with TRBJ1-4; 7 nucleotides line up with TRBD1. Per the germline V gene, CDR1 is MDHEN and CDR2 is SYDVKM. The CDR3 covers 14 residues. Trimming removed 11 bases from V and 3 bases from J; junction bases left unmatched: 9.